This T cell receptor (beta chain) is from a study of T cells in localized non-small cell lung cancer. Whole-study findings and limits: A single tumor region was sequenced, leaving heterogeneity possible. Longer overall survival was linked to higher blood T cell density. There were a median around 59 of the top 100 tumor clones appearing in adjacent lung. Among the tissues sampled, uninvolved adjacent lung had the highest T cell clonality, above tumor.

CDR3 length: 12 amino acids. Germline V gene lookup returns CDR1 SGHVS and CDR2 FNYEAQ. V lost 4 bases to trimming and J lost 7 bases, with 7 bases between them. On this clone itself: Its antigen is undetermined.

Using immunoSEQ multiplex PCR, the repertoire was profiled, and TCRdb retains in-frame clones only, with some absent. The repertoire has 25,000 to 35,000 clones, around nine tenths of them found once; the top ten carry about 2.9%. Here the sequenced sample was peripheral blood, taken before any cancer treatment. The rearrangement links TRBV7-6 to TRBJ2-2; maybe TRBD2 (5 bases). The sequence derives from a female donor over 55 with stage I lung adenocarcinoma. The CDR3 protein is CASSYRDGELFF. In nucleotides, the CDR3 is TGTGCCAGCAGCTACCGGGACGGGGAGCTGTTTTTT.